The 27 T cell receptor beta chains below come from one sample, sequenced in a study of CXCR3-negative and CXCR3-positive naive CD8 T cells. The study made its TRB cDNA libraries by 5' RACE, adding UMI labels. Reprocessing the 5' RACE reads, TCRdb reports a single entry for every CDR3 protein and omits DNA. This sample carries about 48,000 distinct CDR3 sequences, with 15% going to the ten biggest clones. The sequencing input was memory CD8+ T cells from blood. The receptors shown here come from a human donor in good health. Some clones in this sample may be carry-over from other donors' samples.

The chain couples TRBV20-1 to TRBJ2-7; TCRdb selects TRBD2, and the lack of DNA leaves this call unchecked. CDR3 length equals 16 residues. Germline CDR1 and CDR2: DFQATT and SNEGSKA (reference sequence). CDR3 sequence: CSARSSGGSGTYEQYF.

The chain has TRBV4-2 and TRBJ2-7. The CDR3 has 13 amino acids. Germline V lookup: CDR1 LGHNA, CDR2 YNFKEQ. CDR3 residues: CASSQAKGYEQYF.

This chain links TRBV7-3 with TRBJ2-1. CDR3 length: 16 amino acids. Germline CDR1 SGHTA, CDR2 FQGTGA. CDR3 amino acids: CASSLYEGGPYNEQFF. The variable domain in full, with the rest retrieved from reference TRBV7-3 and TRBJ2-1, is GAGVSQTPSNKVTEKGKYVELRCDPISGHTALYWYRQSLGQGPEFLIYFQGTGAADDSGLPNDRFFAVRPEGSVSTLKIQRTERGDSAVYLCASSLYEGGPYNEQFFGPGTRLTVL.

This chain uses TRBV29-1 with TRBJ1-2; TCRdb picks TRBD1, but there is no DNA to check that call. This CDR3 region has 16 residues. CDR1 and CDR2 (germline): SQVTM, ANQGSEA. CDR3 sequence: CSVDGWGQGTTGGYTF.

The rearrangement links TRBV4-2 to TRBJ2-5; without DNA, the TCRdb call of TRBD1 cannot be checked. Germline lookup yields CDR1 LGHNA and CDR2 YNFKEQ. This CDR3 spans 15 amino acids. The CDR3 loop is CASSQEVTGEETQYF.

The rearrangement uses TRBV5-1 and TRBJ2-5; TCRdb designates TRBD1, a call that cannot be tested without DNA. The CDR3 covers 15 residues. Per the germline V gene, CDR1 is SGHRS and CDR2 is YFSETQ. CDR3 sequence reads: CASSLEAGGGETQYF.

The genes are TRBV9 and TRBJ2-3; there is no DNA to check the TCRdb D call of TRBD2. CDR3 length: 13 residues. Per germline, CDR1 SGDLS and CDR2 YYNGEE. The CDR3 region is CASSVGGPDTQYF. Filled out from reference TRBV9 and TRBJ2-3, the complete variable domain reads DSGVTQTPKHLITATGQRVTLRCSPRSGDLSVYWYQQSLDQGLQFLIQYYNGEERAKGNILERFSAQQFPDLHSELNLSSLELGDSALYFCASSVGGPDTQYFGPGTRLTVL.

By frequency, this clonotype registers medium-sized (0.01 to 0.1%). The chain is built from TRBV5-6 and TRBJ2-5; TCRdb lists TRBD1, though no DNA is available to test this call. CDR1 and CDR2 from the germline V gene are SGHDT and YYEEEE. The CDR3 runs to 15 residues. The CDR3 sequence: CASSDRVKERVAQYF.

The rearrangement uses TRBV28 and TRBJ2-3; TCRdb's D call, TRBD2, is unchecked because there is no DNA. The CDR3 is made up of 18 amino acids. Germline V gene sequence: CDR1 MDHEN, CDR2 SYDVKM. The CDR3 region is CASSLPRTSGIPTDTQYF.

This chain connects TRBV5-1 to TRBJ1-1; checking the TCRdb D call of TRBD1 is not possible without DNA. Germline V lookup: CDR1 SGHRS, CDR2 YFSETQ. The CDR3 is made up of 18 amino acids. CDR3 amino acids: CASRHGTQGSYYDTEAFF.

V usage is TRBV7-2 and J usage is TRBJ2-3; TCRdb reports TRBD2, a call that lacks DNA to check it against. Germline V CDR1 and CDR2: SGHTA, FQGNSA. The CDR3 has 18 amino acids. The CDR3 loop is CASSSYLAERPSTDTQYF.

This rearrangement joins TRBV20-1 to TRBJ2-7; no DNA is available, so the TRBD2 call from TCRdb remains unchecked. The CDR3 runs to 13 residues. In germline, CDR1 is DFQATT, CDR2 SNEGSKA (reference sequence). The chain's CDR3 is CSAKRESSYEQYF.

The chain recombines TRBV30 with TRBJ2-7. Looked up from germline, CDR1 is GTSNPN and CDR2 is SVGIG (reference sequence). CDR3 length: 13 amino acids. The CDR3 protein is CAWSVQWGYEQYF.

V usage is TRBV7-9 and J usage is TRBJ1-4; TCRdb indicates TRBD1, and absent DNA this call remains unverified. Germline CDR1 and CDR2: SEHNR and FQNEAQ (reference sequence). There are 15 residues in the CDR3. The CDR3 spells CASSFGTGNNEKLFF.

The chain couples TRBV9 to TRBJ2-7; the TRBD1 assignment by TCRdb is unverifiable without DNA. CDR1 and CDR2 from the germline V gene are SGDLS and YYNGEE. CDR3 length equals 13 residues. CDR3: CASSSGQSYEQYF.

This clonotype registers medium-sized by frequency. The V and J genes are TRBV7-7 and TRBJ2-1; TCRdb indicates TRBD1, and absent DNA this call remains unverified. The CDR3 sequence is 16 residues long. The V gene's germline CDR1 is SSHAT and CDR2 FNYEAQ (reference sequence). Here the CDR3 reads CASSLEGQGFSNEQFF.

The chain links TRBV28 to TRBJ1-5. This CDR3 has 14 residues. Germline V CDR1 and CDR2: MDHEN, SYDVKM. CDR3 sequence reads: CASSSRASNQPQHF.

The chain recombines TRBV29-1 with TRBJ2-1; TCRdb proposes TRBD1, but this gene call is untestable without DNA. The length of the CDR3 is 15 residues. Germline V gives CDR1 SQVTM, CDR2 ANQGSEA. CDR3 sequence reads: CSVPPRQGSGNEQFF.

The chain couples TRBV11-2 to TRBJ2-3; there is no DNA to check the TCRdb D call of TRBD1. The CDR3 consists of 15 residues. In germline, CDR1 is SGHAT, CDR2 FQNNGV. CDR3 in amino acids: CASSFRGRYTDTQYF. Full variable domain (outside the CDR3, taken from reference TRBV11-2 and TRBJ2-3): EAGVAQSPRYKIIEKRQSVAFWCNPISGHATLYWYQQILGQGPKLLIQFQNNGVVDDSQLPKDRFSAERLKGVDSTLKIQPAKLEDSAVYLCASSFRGRYTDTQYFGPGTRLTVL.

The chain uses TRBV27 and TRBJ2-5; TCRdb's D gene call, TRBD1, goes unchecked for lack of DNA. Germline V gene lookup returns CDR1 MNHEY and CDR2 SMNVEV (reference sequence). The CDR3 contains 13 residues. The CDR3 is CATRGGMQETQYF.

The gene calls are TRBV12-3 or TRBV12-4 and TRBJ2-7; there is no DNA to check the TCRdb D call of TRBD2. The CDR3 sequence is 13 residues long. The CDR3: CASSPLAGGEQYF.

V and J are TRBV12-5 and TRBJ2-5; TCRdb's D call, TRBD1, is unchecked because there is no DNA. The CDR3 length is 14 residues. Germline CDR1 reads LGHNT; CDR2 reads FRNRAP. CDR3: CASGLSTGSETQYF.

This chain joins TRBV20-1 and TRBJ2-2; no DNA is available, so the TRBD1 call from TCRdb remains unchecked. This CDR3 has 15 amino acids. CDR1 DFQATT and CDR2 SNEGSKA come from the germline V gene (reference sequence). CDR3 in amino acids: CSARSTGMDTGELFF.

The genes are TRBV11-2 and TRBJ1-2; there is no DNA to check the TCRdb D call of TRBD1. Germline-derived CDR1 and CDR2 are SGHAT and FQNNGV. The CDR3 extends over 15 amino acids. The CDR3 region is CASTFPGQGIYGYTF.

The rearrangement uses TRBV28 and TRBJ2-5; TCRdb indicates TRBD1, and absent DNA this call remains unverified. From germline, CDR1 is MDHEN and CDR2 SYDVKM. The CDR3 consists of 15 residues. CDR3 residues: CASSPPGSLVETQYF.

The genes are TRBV20-1 and TRBJ1-5; TCRdb's D call of TRBD1 is untestable without DNA. The length of the CDR3 is 14 residues. Germline values: CDR1 DFQATT, CDR2 SNEGSKA (reference sequence). This CDR3 is CSARTGQENQPQHF.

This clonotype registers medium-sized by frequency. The genes are TRBV7-9 and TRBJ1-6; TCRdb's D call of TRBD1 is untestable without DNA. The CDR3 runs 15 residues. The germline V gene has CDR1 SEHNR and CDR2 FQNEAQ (reference sequence). The CDR3 here is CASSPPGGGNSPLHF.